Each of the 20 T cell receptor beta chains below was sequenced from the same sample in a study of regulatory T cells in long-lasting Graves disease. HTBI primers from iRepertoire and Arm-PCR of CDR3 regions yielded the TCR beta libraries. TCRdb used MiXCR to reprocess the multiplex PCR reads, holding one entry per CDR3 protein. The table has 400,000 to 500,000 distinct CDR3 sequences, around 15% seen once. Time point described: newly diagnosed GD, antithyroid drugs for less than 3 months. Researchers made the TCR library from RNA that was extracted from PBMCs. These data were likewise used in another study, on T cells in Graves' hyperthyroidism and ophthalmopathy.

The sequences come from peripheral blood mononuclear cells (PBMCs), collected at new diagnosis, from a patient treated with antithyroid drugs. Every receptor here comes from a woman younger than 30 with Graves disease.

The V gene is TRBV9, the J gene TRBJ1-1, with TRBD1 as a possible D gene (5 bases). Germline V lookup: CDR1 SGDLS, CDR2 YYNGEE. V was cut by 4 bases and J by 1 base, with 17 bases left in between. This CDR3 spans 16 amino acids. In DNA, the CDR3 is TGTGCCAGCAGCCCCCCGGGGGGGATGGGGAACACTGAAGCTTTCTTT. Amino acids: CASSPPGGMGNTEAFF.

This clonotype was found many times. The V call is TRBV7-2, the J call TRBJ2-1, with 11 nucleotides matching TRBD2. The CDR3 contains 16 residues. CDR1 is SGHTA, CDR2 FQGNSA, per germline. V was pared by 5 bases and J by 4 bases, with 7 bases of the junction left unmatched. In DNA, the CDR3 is TGTGCCAGCAGCGAAACTAGCGGGGGTACGTACAATGAGCAGTTCTTC. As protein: CASSETSGGTYNEQFF.

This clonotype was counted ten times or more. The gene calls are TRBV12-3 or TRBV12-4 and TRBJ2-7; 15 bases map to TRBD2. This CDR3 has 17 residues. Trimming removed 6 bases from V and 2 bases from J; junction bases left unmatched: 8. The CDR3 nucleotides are TGTGCCAGCAGCCCGGGACTAGCGGGAGGTCCCCCCTACGAGCAGTACTTC. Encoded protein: CASSPGLAGGPPYEQYF.

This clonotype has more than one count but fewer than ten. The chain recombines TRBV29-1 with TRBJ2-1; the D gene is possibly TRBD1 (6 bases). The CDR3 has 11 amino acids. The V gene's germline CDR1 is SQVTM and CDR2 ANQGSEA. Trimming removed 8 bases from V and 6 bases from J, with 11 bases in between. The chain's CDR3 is CSSKTGNEQFF. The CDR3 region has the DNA TGCAGCTCCAAGACAGGCAATGAGCAGTTCTTC.

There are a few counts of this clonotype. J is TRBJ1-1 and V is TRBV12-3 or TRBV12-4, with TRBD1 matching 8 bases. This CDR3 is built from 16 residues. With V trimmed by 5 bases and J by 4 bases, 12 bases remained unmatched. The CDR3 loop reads CASSQTRNRGGTEAFF. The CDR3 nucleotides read TGTGCCAGCAGTCAAACGAGAAACAGGGGGGGCACTGAAGCTTTCTTT.

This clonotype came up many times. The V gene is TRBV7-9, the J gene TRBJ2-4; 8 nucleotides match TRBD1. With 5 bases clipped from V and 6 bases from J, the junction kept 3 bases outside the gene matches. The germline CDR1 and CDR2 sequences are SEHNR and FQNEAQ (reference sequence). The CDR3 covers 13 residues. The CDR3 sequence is CASSLGTGNIQYF. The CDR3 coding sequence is TGTGCCAGCAGCCTCGGGACAGGAAACATTCAGTACTTC.

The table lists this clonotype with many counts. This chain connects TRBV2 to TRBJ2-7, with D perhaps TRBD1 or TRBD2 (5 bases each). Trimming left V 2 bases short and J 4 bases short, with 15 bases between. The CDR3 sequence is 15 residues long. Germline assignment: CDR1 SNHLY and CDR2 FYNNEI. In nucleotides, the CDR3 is TGTGCCAGCAGTGAAATTGGGACCCACTTTTACGAGCAGTACTTC. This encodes CASSEIGTHFYEQYF.

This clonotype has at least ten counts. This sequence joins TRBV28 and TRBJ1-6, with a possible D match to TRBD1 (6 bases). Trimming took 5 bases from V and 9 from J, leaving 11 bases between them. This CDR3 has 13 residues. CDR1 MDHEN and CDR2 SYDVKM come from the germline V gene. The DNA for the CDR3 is TGTGCCAGCAGTACAGGGTTGAGTTCACCCCTCCACTTT. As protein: CASSTGLSSPLHF.

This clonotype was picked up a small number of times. CDR3 amino acids: CAWSVPGPPYEQFF. As DNA, the CDR3 is TGTGCCTGGAGTGTACCCGGGCCCCCCTACGAGCAGTTCTTC. The chain uses TRBV30 and TRBJ2-1; D is unclear. Trimming left V 0 bases short and J 10 bases short, with 16 bases between. The CDR3 extends over 14 amino acids. The germline V gene encodes CDR1 GTSNPN and CDR2 SVGIG (reference sequence).

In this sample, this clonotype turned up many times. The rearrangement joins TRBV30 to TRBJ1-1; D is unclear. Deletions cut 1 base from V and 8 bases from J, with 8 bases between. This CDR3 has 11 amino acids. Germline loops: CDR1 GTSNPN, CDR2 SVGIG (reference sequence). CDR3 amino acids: CAWSGEAEAFF. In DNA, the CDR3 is TGTGCCTGGAGTGGAGAGGCGGAAGCTTTCTTT.

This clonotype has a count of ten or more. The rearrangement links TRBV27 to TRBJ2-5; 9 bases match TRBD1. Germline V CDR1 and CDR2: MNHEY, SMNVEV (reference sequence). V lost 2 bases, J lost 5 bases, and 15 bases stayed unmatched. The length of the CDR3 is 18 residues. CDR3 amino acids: CASSLRGGQGYFRETQYF. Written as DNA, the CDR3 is TGTGCCAGCAGTTTACGGGGCGGACAGGGGTACTTTCGTGAGACCCAGTACTTC.

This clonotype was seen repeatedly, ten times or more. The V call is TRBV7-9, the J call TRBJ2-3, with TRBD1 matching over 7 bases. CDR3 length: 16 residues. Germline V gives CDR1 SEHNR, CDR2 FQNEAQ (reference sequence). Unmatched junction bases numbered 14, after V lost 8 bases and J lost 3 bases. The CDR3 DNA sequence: TGTGCCAGCCGTGAAGAGGGGGCAGTAAAGACAGATACGCAGTATTTT. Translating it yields CASREEGAVKTDTQYF.

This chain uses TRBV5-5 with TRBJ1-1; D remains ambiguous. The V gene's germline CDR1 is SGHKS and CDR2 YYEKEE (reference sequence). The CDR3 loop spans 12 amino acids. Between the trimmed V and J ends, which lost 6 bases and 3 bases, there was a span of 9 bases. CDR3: CASIVGDTEAFF. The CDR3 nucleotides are TGTGCCAGCATAGTTGGGGACACTGAAGCTTTCTTT.

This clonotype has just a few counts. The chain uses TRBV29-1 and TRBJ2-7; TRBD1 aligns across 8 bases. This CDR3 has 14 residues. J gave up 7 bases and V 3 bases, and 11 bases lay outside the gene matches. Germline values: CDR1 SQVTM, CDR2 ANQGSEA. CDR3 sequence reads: CSVDTGQGVREQYF. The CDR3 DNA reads TGCAGCGTTGATACTGGACAGGGAGTGAGAGAGCAGTACTTC.

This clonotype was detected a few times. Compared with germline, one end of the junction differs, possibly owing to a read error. In nucleotides, the CDR3 is TGTGCCGGCAGCCTAAAGACAGGGACTAACTATGGCTACACCTTC. It yields the protein CAGSLKTGTNYGYTF. The rearrangement uses TRBV7-2 and TRBJ1-2, with 7 bases matching TRBD1. Germline V gene data show CDR1 as SGHTA and CDR2 as FQGNSA. The CDR3 runs to 15 residues. The entire variable domain, with the rest obtained from reference TRBV7-2 and TRBJ1-2, is as follows: GAGVSQSPSNKVTEKGKDVELRCDPISGHTALYWYRQSLGQGLEFLIYFQGNSAPDKSGLPSDRFSAERTGGSVSTLTIQRTQQEDSAVYLCAGSLKTGTNYGYTFGSGTRLTVV.

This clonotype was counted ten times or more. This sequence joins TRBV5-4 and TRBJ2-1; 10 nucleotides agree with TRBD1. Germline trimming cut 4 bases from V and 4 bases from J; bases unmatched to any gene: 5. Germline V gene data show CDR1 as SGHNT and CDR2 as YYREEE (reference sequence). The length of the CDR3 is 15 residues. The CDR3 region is CASSRDRGAYNEQFF. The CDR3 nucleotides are TGTGCCAGCAGCAGGGACAGGGGTGCTTACAATGAGCAGTTCTTC.

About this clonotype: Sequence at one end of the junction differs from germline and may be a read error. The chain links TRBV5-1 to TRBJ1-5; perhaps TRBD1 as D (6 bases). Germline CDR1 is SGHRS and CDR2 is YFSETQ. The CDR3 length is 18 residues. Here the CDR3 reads CASSPSLQGMYSNQPQHF. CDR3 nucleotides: TGTGCCAGCAGCCCCTCCCTGCAGGGGATGTATAGCAATCAGCCCCAGCATTTT.

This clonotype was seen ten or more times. The CDR3 sequence: CAWSVGTGGRNEAFF. CDR3 DNA: TGTGCCTGGAGTGTGGGGACAGGGGGCCGTAATGAAGCTTTCTTT. The chain has TRBV30 and TRBJ1-1; TRBD1 aligns across 12 bases. Germline values: CDR1 GTSNPN, CDR2 SVGIG (reference sequence). V lost 0 bases, J lost 7 bases, and 6 bases stayed unmatched. CDR3 length: 15 residues.

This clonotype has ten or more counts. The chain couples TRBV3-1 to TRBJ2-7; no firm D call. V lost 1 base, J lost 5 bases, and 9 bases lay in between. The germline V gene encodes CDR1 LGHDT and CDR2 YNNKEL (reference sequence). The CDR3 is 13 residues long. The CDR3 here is CASSQGTRDEQYF. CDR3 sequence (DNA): TGTGCCAGCAGCCAAGGGACCCGAGACGAGCAGTACTTC.

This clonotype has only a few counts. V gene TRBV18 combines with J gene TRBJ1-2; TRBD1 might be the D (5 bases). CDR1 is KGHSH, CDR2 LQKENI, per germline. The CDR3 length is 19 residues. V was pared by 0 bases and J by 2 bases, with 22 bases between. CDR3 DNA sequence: TGTGCCAGCTCACCACCGTCGATGACAGCAAAGAATTTCAACTATGGCTACACCTTC. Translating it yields CASSPPSMTAKNFNYGYTF.